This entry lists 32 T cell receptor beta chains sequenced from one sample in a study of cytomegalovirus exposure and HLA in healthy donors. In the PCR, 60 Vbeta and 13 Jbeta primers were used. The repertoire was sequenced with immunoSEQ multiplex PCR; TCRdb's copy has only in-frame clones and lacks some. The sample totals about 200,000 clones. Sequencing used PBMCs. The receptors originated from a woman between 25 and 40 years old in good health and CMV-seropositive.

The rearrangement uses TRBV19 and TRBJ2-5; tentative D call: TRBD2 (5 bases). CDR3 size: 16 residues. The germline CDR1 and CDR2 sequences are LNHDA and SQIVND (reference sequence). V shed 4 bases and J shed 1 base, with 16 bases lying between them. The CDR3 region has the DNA TGTGCCAGTAGTAACCCCCTCGGGATCCCCCAAGAGACCCAGTACTTC. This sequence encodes CASSNPLGIPQETQYF.

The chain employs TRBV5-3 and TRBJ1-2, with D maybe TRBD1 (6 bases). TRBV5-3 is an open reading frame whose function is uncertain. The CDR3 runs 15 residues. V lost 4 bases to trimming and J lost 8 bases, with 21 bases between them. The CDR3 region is CARSMEQGGSEGYTF. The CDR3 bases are TGTGCCAGAAGCATGGAACAGGGAGGGTCGGAAGGCTACACCTTC.

The DNA for the CDR3 is TGTGCCACCAGCAGAGATACGGGCGGGGACGAGCAGTACTTC. It is translated as CATSRDTGGDEQYF. The gene calls are TRBV15 and TRBJ2-5, with a tentative D call TRBD2 (6 bases). The J call is in doubt because the DNA end fits TRBJ2-7 better. The V gene's germline CDR1 is LNHNV and CDR2 YYDKDF (reference sequence). The CDR3 totals 14 residues.

The CDR3 protein is CASSFEYNEQFF. Written as DNA, the CDR3 is TGTGCCAGCAGCTTTGAGTACAATGAGCAGTTCTTC. The rearrangement joins TRBV11-3 to TRBJ2-1, with D uncertain. Per germline, CDR1 SGHNT and CDR2 YENEEA. V gave up 3 bases and J gave up 4 bases, with 4 bases separating them. The CDR3 is 12 amino acids.

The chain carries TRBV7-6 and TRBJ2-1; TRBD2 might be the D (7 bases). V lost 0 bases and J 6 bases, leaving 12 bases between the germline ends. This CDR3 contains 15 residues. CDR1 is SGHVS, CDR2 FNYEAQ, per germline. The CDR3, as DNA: TGTGCCAGCAGCTTAGCGGGGGGGCCTAGCAATGAGCAGTTCTTC. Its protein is CASSLAGGPSNEQFF.

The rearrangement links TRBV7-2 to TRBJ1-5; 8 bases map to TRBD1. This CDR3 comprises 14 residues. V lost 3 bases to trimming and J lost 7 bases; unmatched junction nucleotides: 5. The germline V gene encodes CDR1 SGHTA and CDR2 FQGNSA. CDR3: CASSFDRGGQPQHF. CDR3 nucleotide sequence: TGTGCCAGCAGCTTTGACAGGGGCGGGCAGCCCCAGCATTTT.

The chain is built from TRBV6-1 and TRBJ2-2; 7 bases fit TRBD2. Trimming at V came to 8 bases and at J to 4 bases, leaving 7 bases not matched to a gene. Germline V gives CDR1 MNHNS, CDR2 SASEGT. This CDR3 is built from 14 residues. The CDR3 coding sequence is TGTGCCAGCGGGAGGGGCTGGAGCACCGGGGAGCTGTTTTTT. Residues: CASGRGWSTGELFF.

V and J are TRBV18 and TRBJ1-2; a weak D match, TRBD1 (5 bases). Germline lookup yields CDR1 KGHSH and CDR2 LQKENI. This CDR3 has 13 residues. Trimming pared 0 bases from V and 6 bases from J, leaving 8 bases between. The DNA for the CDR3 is TGTGCCAGCTCACCACCAGGACATGATGGCTACACCTTC. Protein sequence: CASSPPGHDGYTF.

CDR3: CASSLDRAYEQYF. The CDR3 DNA reads TGTGCCAGCAGCTTAGATCGGGCCTACGAGCAGTACTTC. The chain combines TRBV11-3 with TRBJ2-7, with D unresolved. The CDR3 consists of 13 residues. With 0 bases removed from V and 2 bases from J, the gap between germline ends came to 5 bases. Germline V gives CDR1 SGHNT, CDR2 YENEEA.

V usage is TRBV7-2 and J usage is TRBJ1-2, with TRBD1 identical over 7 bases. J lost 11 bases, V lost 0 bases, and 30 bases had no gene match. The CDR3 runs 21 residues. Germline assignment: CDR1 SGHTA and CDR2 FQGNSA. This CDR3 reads CASSLASATGAQRATRSLYTF. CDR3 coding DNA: TGTGCCAGCAGCTTAGCCAGTGCCACAGGGGCGCAGAGGGCCACCAGGTCGTTGTACACCTTC.

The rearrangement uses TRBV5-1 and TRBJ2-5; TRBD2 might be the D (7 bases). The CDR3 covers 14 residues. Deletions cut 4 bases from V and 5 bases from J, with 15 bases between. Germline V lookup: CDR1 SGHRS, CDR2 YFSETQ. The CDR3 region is CASSLSGGRETQYF. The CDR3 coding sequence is TGCGCCAGCAGCCTCTCGGGGGGCCGGGAGACCCAGTACTTC.

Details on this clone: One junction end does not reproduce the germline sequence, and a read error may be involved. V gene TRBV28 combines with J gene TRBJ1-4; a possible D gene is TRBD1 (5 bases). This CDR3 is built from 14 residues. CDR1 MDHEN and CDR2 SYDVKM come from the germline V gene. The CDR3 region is CASSLRDSRDPREF. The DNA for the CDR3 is TGTGCCAGCAGTTTAAGAGACAGCCGGGACCCCCGGGAGTTT.

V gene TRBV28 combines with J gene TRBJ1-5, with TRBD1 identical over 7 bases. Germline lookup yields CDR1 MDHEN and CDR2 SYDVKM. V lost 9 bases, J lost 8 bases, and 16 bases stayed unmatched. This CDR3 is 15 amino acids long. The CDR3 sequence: CASRQGGPPSEPQHF. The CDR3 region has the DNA TGTGCCAGTCGGCAGGGGGGACCCCCATCGGAGCCCCAGCATTTT.

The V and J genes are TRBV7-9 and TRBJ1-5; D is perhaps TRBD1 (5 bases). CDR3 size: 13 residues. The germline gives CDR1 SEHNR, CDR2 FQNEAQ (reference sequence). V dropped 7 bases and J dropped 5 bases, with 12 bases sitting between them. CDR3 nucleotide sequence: TGTGCCAGCACCCAGGGAGGGGATCAGCCCCAGCATTTT. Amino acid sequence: CASTQGGDQPQHF.

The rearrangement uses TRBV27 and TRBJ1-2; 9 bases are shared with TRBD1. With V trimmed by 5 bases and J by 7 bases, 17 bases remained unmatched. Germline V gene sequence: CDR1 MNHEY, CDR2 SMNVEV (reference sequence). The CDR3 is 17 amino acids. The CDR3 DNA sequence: TGTGCCAGCAGTCCCGAAGGGGACAGGGCCGCTCGAGCTGGCTACACCTTC. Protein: CASSPEGDRAARAGYTF.

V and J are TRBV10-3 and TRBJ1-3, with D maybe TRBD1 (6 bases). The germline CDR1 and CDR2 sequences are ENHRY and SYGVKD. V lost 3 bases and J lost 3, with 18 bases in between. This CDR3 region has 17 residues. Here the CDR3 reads CAISDLRQAPDGNTIYF. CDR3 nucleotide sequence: TGTGCCATCAGTGACCTCAGACAGGCCCCTGATGGAAACACCATATATTTT.

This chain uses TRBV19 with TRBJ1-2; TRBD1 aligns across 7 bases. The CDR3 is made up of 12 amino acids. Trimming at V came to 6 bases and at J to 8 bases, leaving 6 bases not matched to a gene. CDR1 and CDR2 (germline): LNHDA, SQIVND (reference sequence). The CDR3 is CASSQGVYGYTF. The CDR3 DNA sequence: TGTGCCAGTAGCCAGGGGGTCTACGGCTACACCTTC.

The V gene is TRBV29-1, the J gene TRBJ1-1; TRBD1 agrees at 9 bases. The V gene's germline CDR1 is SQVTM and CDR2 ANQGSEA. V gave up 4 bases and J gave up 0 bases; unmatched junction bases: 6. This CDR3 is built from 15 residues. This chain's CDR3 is CSVAPGQGMNTEAFF. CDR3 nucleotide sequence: TGCAGCGTTGCCCCGGGACAGGGCATGAACACTGAAGCTTTCTTT.

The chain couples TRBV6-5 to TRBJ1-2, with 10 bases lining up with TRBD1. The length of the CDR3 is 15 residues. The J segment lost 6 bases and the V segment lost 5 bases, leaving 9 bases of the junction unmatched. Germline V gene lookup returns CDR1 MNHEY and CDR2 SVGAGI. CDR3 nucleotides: TGTGCCAGCAGTACACCCGCGGGACAGGGGAATGGCTACACCTTC. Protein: CASSTPAGQGNGYTF.

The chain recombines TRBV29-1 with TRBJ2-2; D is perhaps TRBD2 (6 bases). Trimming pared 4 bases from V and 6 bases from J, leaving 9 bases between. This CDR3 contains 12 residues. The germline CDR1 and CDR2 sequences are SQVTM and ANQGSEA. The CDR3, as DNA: TGCAGCGTTGGGGGGGACTCCGGGGAGCTGTTTTTT. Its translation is CSVGGDSGELFF.

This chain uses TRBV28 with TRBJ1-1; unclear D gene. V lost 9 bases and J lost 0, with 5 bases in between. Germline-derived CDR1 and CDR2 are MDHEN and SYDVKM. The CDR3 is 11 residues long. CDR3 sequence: CASALNTEAFF. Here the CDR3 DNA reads TGTGCCAGTGCGTTGAACACTGAAGCTTTCTTT.

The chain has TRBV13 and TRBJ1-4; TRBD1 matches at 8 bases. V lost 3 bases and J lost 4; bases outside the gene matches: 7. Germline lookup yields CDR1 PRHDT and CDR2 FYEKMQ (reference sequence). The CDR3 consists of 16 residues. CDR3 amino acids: CASSFRDRGGNEKLFF. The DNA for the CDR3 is TGTGCCAGCAGCTTCAGAGACAGGGGCGGTAATGAAAAACTGTTTTTT.

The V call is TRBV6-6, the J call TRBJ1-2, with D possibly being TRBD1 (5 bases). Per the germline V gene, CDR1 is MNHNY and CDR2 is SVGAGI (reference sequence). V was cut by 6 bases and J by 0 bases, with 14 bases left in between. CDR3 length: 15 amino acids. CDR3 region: CASSVTRASNYGYTF. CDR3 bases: TGTGCCAGCAGCGTCACCAGGGCGTCTAACTATGGCTACACCTTC.

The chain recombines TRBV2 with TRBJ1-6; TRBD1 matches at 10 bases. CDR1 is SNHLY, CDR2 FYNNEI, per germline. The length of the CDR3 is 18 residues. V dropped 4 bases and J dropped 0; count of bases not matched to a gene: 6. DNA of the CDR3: TGTGCCAGCAGTGTCGGGACAGGGGAAAGCTCCTATAATTCACCCCTCCACTTT. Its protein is CASSVGTGESSYNSPLHF.

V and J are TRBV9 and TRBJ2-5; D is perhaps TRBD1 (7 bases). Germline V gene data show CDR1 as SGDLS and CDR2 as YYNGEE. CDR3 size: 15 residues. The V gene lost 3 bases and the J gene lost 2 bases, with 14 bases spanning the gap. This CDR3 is CASSGRDSEQETQYF. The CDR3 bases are TGTGCCAGCAGCGGGAGGGACAGCGAACAAGAGACCCAGTACTTC.

The CDR3 DNA sequence: TGTGCCAGCAGTGCACTCGACAGGGCAGTCGGAAACACCATATATTTT. Translating gives CASSALDRAVGNTIYF. The V gene is TRBV2, the J gene TRBJ1-3, with TRBD1 matching over 7 bases. V trimming: 4 bases; J trimming: 4 bases; junction bases outside the gene matches: 10. Germline CDR1 reads SNHLY; CDR2 reads FYNNEI. CDR3 length equals 16 residues.

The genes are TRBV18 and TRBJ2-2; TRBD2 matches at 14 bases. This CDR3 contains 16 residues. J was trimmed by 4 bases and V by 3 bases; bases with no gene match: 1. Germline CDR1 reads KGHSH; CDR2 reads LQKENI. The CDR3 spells CASSPGLAGATGELFF. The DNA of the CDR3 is TGTGCCAGCTCACCGGGACTAGCGGGAGCCACCGGGGAGCTGTTTTTT.

In DNA, the CDR3 is TGTGCCAGCAGTGAAGCCGCCCCGGGGGGGGGCTATGGCTACACCTTC. Translating it yields CASSEAAPGGGYGYTF. V usage is TRBV2 and J usage is TRBJ1-2; perhaps TRBD1 as D (5 bases). Trimming removed 0 bases from V and 4 bases from J, with 15 bases in between. Germline V gives CDR1 SNHLY, CDR2 FYNNEI. CDR3 length: 16 amino acids.

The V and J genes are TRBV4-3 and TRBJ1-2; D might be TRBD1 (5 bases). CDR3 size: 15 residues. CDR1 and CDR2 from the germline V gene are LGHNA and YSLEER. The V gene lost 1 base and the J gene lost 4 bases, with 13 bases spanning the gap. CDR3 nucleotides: TGCGCCAGCAGCCAAGTCTCTCTGGGGGGCTATGGCTACACCTTC. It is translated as CASSQVSLGGYGYTF.

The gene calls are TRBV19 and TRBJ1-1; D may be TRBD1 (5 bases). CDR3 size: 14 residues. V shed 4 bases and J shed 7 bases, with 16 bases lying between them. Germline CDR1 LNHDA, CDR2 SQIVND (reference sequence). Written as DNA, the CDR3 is TGTGCCAGTAGTACCGGACCGGACAACTATGAAGCTTTCTTT. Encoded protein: CASSTGPDNYEAFF. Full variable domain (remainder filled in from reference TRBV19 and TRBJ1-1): DGGITQSPKYLFRKEGQNVTLSCEQNLNHDAMYWYRQDPGQGLRLIYYSQIVNDFQKGDIAEGYSVSREKKESFPLTVTSAQKNPTAFYLCASSTGPDNYEAFFGQGTRLTVV.

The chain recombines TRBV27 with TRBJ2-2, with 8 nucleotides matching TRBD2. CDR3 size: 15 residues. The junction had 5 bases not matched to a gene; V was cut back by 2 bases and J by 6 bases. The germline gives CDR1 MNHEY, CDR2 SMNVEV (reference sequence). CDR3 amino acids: CASSLMGLGAGELFF. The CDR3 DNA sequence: TGTGCCAGCAGTTTAATGGGACTAGGGGCCGGGGAGCTGTTTTTT.

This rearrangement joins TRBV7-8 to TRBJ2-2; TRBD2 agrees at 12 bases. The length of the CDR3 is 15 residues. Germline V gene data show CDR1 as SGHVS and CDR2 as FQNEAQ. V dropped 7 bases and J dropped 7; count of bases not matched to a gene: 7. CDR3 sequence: CASKLAGGRNGELFF. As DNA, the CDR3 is TGTGCCAGCAAACTAGCGGGAGGTAGAAACGGGGAGCTGTTTTTT.